The 17 T cell receptor beta chains below were found in one sample sequenced in a study of T-cell reconstitution after alpha-beta-depleted transplantation in children. The TCRbeta library incorporated unique molecular identifiers. A single record per CDR3 protein comes from TCRdb applying MiXCR to the PCR reads. The sample holds about 280,000 distinct CDR3 sequences, approximately 10% seen once. Sequenced material: peripheral blood, taken 180 days after TCRalphabeta/CD19-depleted stem cell transplant. These receptors originate from a male patient aged 2-15 years who had a stem cell transplant for chronic granulomatous disease, so the T cells may come from the graft donor.

In its sample, this clonotype was seen many times. This rearrangement joins TRBV20-1 to TRBJ2-1; 10 nucleotides match TRBD2. Per the germline V gene, CDR1 is DFQATT and CDR2 is SNEGSKA (reference sequence). V lost 4 bases to trimming and J lost 5 bases; unmatched junction nucleotides: 11. This CDR3 has 16 amino acids. DNA of the CDR3: TGCAGTGCTACAAACCCCTCTAGCGGGAGACACAATGAGCAGTTCTTC. Translation gives CSATNPSSGRHNEQFF.

The sample holds many counts of this clonotype. The chain has TRBV20-1 and TRBJ1-6; the D gene is possibly TRBD1 (5 bases). Germline V gives CDR1 DFQATT, CDR2 SNEGSKA (reference sequence). The CDR3 totals 17 residues. Trimming cost V 0 bases and J 6 bases, with 18 bases left between them. The CDR3 is CSARDQGDPSLNSPLHF. In DNA form, the CDR3 reads TGCAGTGCTAGAGATCAAGGGGACCCGAGCCTTAATTCACCCCTCCACTTT.

In its sample, this clonotype was seen many times. The rearrangement links TRBV6-1 to TRBJ2-3; D remains unclear. V was cut by 7 bases and J by 4 bases, with 12 bases left in between. This CDR3 has 13 residues. Germline CDR1 reads MNHNS; CDR2 reads SASEGT. The DNA of the CDR3 is TGTGCCAGCAACTTCGAGGTGGCAGATACGCAGTATTTT. It specifies CASNFEVADTQYF.

At least ten counts were recorded for this clonotype. The gene calls are TRBV28 and TRBJ2-1; 10 bases fit TRBD2. Germline assignment: CDR1 MDHEN and CDR2 SYDVKM. There are 19 residues in the CDR3. V lost 5 bases, J lost 0 bases, and 13 bases stayed unmatched. The CDR3 bases are TGTGCCAGCAGTACCCCGGGACTAGCGCCAACGAGCTCCTACAATGAGCAGTTCTTC. This sequence encodes CASSTPGLAPTSSYNEQFF.

In its sample, this clonotype was seen many times. The V call is TRBV4-2, the J call TRBJ2-5; 11 positions match TRBD2. The V gene's germline CDR1 is LGHNA and CDR2 YNFKEQ. Trimming removed 3 bases from V and 3 bases from J; junction bases left unmatched: 0. This CDR3 region has 14 residues. CDR3 in amino acids: CASSQGLAEETQYF. CDR3 bases: TGTGCCAGCAGCCAGGGACTAGCGGAAGAGACCCAGTACTTC.

This clonotype appeared many times. This chain uses TRBV18 with TRBJ2-4; 8 positions agree with TRBD1. The CDR3 has 16 residues. The germline CDR1 and CDR2 sequences are KGHSH and LQKENI. The V segment lost 1 base and the J segment 9 bases; nucleotides outside the gene matches: 11. This CDR3 reads CASSPQNVDRVPIQYF. The CDR3 DNA sequence: TGTGCCAGCTCACCACAAAACGTGGACAGGGTCCCCATTCAGTACTTC.

This clonotype was recorded many times. This chain connects TRBV11-2 to TRBJ2-7; the D gene is possibly TRBD1 (5 bases). CDR3 length equals 16 residues. Trimming took off 4 bases at V and 2 bases at J, with 18 bases between the two ends. CDR1 and CDR2 (germline): SGHAT, FQNNGV. CDR3 residues: CASSSLITGYTYEQYF. CDR3 coding DNA: TGTGCCAGCAGCTCCCTAATAACAGGTTATACCTACGAGCAGTACTTC. Combining the CDR3 with reference TRBV11-2 and TRBJ2-7 gives the whole variable domain EAGVAQSPRYKIIEKRQSVAFWCNPISGHATLYWYQQILGQGPKLLIQFQNNGVVDDSQLPKDRFSAERLKGVDSTLKIQPAKLEDSAVYLCASSSLITGYTYEQYFGPGTRLTVT.

J is TRBJ2-7 and V is TRBV23-1, with 7 bases fitting TRBD1. TRBV23-1 carries the ORF label, with uncertain function. Losses at the gene ends were 2 bases for V and 4 bases for J; bases not matched to a gene: 8. The CDR3 is 15 amino acids. The CDR3 loop reads CASSQPMTGKYEQYF. The CDR3 DNA reads as TGCGCCAGCAGTCAACCCATGACAGGGAAGTACGAGCAGTACTTC.

The table lists this clonotype with many counts. The chain links TRBV10-3 to TRBJ2-7; 9 positions match TRBD1. Trimming took 6 bases from V and 0 from J; bases not matched to a gene: 3. The CDR3 contains 14 residues. Germline assignment: CDR1 ENHRY and CDR2 SYGVKD. The CDR3 nucleotides are TGTGCCATCAGAGGACAGGGGAACTCCTACGAGCAGTACTTC. Protein sequence: CAIRGQGNSYEQYF.

This clonotype was seen ten or more times. V usage is TRBV7-2 and J usage is TRBJ2-1; D possibly corresponds to TRBD2 (6 bases). Germline assignment: CDR1 SGHTA and CDR2 FQGNSA. The CDR3 runs 18 residues. The V and J ends lost 4 bases and 0 bases respectively, with 19 bases between them. CDR3 in amino acids: CASSSPSLRRDSYNEQFF. The CDR3 DNA follows: TGTGCCAGCAGCTCTCCTAGCCTCCGGAGGGACTCCTACAATGAGCAGTTCTTC.

In its sample, this clonotype was seen many times. The chain carries TRBV7-3 and TRBJ1-1; D not resolved. The CDR3 covers 20 residues. Germline V lookup: CDR1 SGHTA, CDR2 FQGTGA. V was clipped by 5 bases and J by 0 bases, with 28 bases between them. CDR3 residues: CASSPRASLAPTHMNTEAFF. The CDR3 DNA reads TGTGCCAGCAGCCCTAGGGCAAGCCTAGCCCCGACACATATGAACACTGAAGCTTTCTTT.

This clonotype has at least ten counts. This chain uses TRBV7-2 with TRBJ2-1; 9 bases are shared with TRBD2. This CDR3 has 17 residues. Trimming took 0 bases from V and 6 from J; bases not matched to a gene: 9. The germline V gene has CDR1 SGHTA and CDR2 FQGNSA. Written as DNA, the CDR3 is TGTGCCAGCAGCTTAGCCTCCGCTAGCGGGAAGGTCAATGAGCAGTTCTTC. Encoded protein: CASSLASASGKVNEQFF.

Many counts were recorded for this clonotype. This rearrangement joins TRBV7-9 to TRBJ2-7; D unresolved. This CDR3 comprises 16 residues. CDR1 is SEHNR and CDR2 is FQNEAQ in the germline V gene (reference sequence). Trimming pared 5 bases from V and 3 bases from J, leaving 20 bases between. The CDR3 DNA reads as TGTGCCAGCAGCCATCCCCGTAGGGTTGGAAACTACGAGCAGTACTTC. Translation: CASSHPRRVGNYEQYF. The whole variable domain, remainder taken from reference TRBV7-9 and TRBJ2-7, is DTGVSQNPRHKITKRGQNVTFRCDPISEHNRLYWYRQTLGQGPEFLTYFQNEAQLEKSRLLSDRFSAERPKGSFSTLEIQRTEQGDSAMYLCASSHPRRVGNYEQYFGPGTRLTVT.

This clonotype has a count of ten or more. This rearrangement joins TRBV5-1 to TRBJ2-7; D might be TRBD1 (6 bases). Germline V gene lookup returns CDR1 SGHRS and CDR2 YFSETQ. V lost 0 bases to trimming and J lost 7 bases, with 8 bases between them. The CDR3 covers 12 residues. DNA for the CDR3: TGCGCCAGCAGCTTGGACAGGGAGGAGCAGTACTTC. The encoded protein is CASSLDREEQYF.

This clonotype occurred many times. The chain employs TRBV20-1 and TRBJ1-1; TRBD1 matches at 8 bases. The V and J ends lost 1 base and 0 bases, in that order; junction bases with no gene match: 13. CDR1 is DFQATT, CDR2 SNEGSKA, per germline (reference sequence). The CDR3 covers 18 residues. The CDR3 coding sequence is TGCAGTGCTAGAGGTGTCCGGGACAGGCCCCAATTGAACACTGAAGCTTTCTTT. The encoded protein is CSARGVRDRPQLNTEAFF.

The chain employs TRBV28 and TRBJ2-1; 11 nucleotides match TRBD1. The ends lost 6 bases at V and 3 bases at J; junction bases unmatched: 7. CDR1 is MDHEN, CDR2 SYDVKM, per germline. This CDR3 is 16 amino acids long. CDR3 DNA sequence: TGTGCCAGCAGCAAGACCGGGACAGGGGGCTACAATGAGCAGTTCTTC. It is translated as CASSKTGTGGYNEQFF.

On this clonotype itself: A much larger clone is a single base away; this may be a read error. This CDR3 reads CTISRTQETQYF. As DNA, the CDR3 is TGTACCATCAGCCGCACGCAAGAGACCCAGTACTTC. J is TRBJ2-5 and V is TRBV10-3; no clear D. The CDR3 covers 12 residues. CDR1 and CDR2 (germline): ENHRY, SYGVKD.